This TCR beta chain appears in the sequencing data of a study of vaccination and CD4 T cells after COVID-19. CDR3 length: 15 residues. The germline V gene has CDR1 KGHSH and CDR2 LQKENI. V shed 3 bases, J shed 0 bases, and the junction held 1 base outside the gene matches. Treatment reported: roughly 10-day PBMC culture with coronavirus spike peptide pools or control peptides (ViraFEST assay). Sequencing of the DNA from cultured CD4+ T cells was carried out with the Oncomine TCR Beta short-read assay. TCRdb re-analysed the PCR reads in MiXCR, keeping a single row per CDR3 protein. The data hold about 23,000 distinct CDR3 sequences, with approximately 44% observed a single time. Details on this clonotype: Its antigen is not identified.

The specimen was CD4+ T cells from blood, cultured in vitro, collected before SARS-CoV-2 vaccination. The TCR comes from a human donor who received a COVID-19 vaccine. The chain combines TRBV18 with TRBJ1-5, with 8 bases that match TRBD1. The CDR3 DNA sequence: TGTGCCAGCTCACCCGGACAGGGTAGCAATCAGCCCCAGCATTTT. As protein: CASSPGQGSNQPQHF.